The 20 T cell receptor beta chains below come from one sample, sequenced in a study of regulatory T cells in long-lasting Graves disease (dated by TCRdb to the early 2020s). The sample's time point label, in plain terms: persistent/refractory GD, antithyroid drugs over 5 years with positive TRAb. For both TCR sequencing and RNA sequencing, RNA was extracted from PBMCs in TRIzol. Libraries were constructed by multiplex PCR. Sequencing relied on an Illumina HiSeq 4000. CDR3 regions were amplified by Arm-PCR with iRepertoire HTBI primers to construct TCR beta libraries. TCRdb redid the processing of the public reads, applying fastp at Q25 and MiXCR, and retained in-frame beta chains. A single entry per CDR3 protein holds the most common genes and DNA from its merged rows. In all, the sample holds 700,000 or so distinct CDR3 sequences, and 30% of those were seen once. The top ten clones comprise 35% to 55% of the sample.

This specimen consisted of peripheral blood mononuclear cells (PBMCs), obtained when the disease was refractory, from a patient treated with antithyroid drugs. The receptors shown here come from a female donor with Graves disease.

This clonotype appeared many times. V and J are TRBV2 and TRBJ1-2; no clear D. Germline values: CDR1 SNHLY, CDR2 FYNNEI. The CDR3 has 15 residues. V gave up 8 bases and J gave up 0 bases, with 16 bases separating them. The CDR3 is CASQPLVPTNYGYTF. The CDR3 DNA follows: TGTGCCAGCCAACCCCTAGTACCAACTAACTATGGCTACACCTTC.

CDR3: CASSPPSSMGNQPQHF. For the CDR3, the DNA is TGTGCCAGCAGCCCCCCGAGTTCGATGGGCAATCAGCCCCAGCATTTT. V is TRBV7-8 and J is TRBJ1-5; D ambiguous. The V end was cut by 5 bases, the J end by 2 bases, with 16 bases between. The V gene's germline CDR1 is SGHVS and CDR2 FQNEAQ. The CDR3 extends over 16 amino acids.

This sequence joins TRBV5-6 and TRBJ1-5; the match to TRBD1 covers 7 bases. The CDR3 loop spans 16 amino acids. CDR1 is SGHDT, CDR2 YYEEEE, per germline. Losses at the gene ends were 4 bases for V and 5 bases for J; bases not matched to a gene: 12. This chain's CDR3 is CASSRRVGGIDQPQHF. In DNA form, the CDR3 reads TGTGCCAGCAGCCGGAGGGTAGGGGGCATTGATCAGCCCCAGCATTTT.

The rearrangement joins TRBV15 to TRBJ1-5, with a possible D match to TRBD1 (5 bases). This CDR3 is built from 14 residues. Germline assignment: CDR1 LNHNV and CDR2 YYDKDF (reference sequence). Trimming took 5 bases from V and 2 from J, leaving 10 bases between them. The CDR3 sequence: CATSLGGGNQPQHF. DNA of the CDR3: TGTGCCACCAGCCTCGGGGGAGGCAATCAGCCCCAGCATTTT.

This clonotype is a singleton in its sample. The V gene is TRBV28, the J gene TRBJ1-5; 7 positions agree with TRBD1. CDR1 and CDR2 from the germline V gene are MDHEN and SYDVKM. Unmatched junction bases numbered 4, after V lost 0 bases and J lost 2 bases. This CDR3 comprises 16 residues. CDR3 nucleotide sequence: TGTGCCAGCAGTTTATGGGAGGGGGCGGGCAATCAGCCCCAGCATTTT. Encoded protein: CASSLWEGAGNQPQHF.

The CDR3: CASSHSGTGPATNEKLFF. The CDR3 nucleotides read TGTGCCAGCAGCCACTCGGGGACAGGGCCCGCAACTAATGAAAAACTGTTTTTT. The V call is TRBV9, the J call TRBJ1-4, with TRBD1 identical over 9 bases. The ends lost 4 bases at V and 0 bases at J; junction bases unmatched: 10. Germline V gene lookup returns CDR1 SGDLS and CDR2 YYNGEE. This CDR3 spans 18 amino acids.

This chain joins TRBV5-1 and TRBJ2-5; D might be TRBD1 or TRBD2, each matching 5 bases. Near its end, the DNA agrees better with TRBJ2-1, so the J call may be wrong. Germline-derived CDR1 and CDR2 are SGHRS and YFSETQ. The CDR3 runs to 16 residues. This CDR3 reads CASSSGARRPYNEQFF. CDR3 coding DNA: TGCGCCAGCAGCTCCGGGGCTAGACGGCCTTACAATGAGCAGTTCTTC.

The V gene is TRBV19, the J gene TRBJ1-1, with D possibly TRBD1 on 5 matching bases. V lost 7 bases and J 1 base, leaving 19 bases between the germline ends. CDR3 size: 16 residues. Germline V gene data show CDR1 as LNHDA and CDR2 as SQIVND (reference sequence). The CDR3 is CASTFDRDYTNTEAFF. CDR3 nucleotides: TGTGCCAGTACCTTCGACAGAGACTATACGAACACTGAAGCTTTCTTT.

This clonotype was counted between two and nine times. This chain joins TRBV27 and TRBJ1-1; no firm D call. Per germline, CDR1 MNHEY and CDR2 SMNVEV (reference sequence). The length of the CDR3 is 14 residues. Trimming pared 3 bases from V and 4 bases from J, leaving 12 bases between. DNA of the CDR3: TGTGCCAGCAGTTTGCAAAACAGCATCACTGAAGCTTTCTTT. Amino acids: CASSLQNSITEAFF.

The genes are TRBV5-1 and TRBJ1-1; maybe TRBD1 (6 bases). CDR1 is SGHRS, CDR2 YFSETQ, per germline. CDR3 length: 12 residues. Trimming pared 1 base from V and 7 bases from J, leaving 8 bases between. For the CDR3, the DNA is TGCGCCAGCAGCTTGTCAGGGGATGAAGCTTTCTTT. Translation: CASSLSGDEAFF.

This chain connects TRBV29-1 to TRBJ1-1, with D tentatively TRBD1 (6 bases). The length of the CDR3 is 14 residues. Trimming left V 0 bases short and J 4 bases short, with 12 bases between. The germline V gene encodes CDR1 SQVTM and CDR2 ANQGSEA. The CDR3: CSVEDRGRSTEAFF. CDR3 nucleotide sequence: TGCAGCGTTGAAGATCGGGGGCGGAGCACTGAAGCTTTCTTT.

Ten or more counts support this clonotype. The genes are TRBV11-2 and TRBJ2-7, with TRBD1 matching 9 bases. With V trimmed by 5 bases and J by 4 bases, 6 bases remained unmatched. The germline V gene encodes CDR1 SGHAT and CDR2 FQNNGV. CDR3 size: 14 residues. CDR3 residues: CASSPDRGNYEQYF. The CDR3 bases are TGTGCCAGCAGCCCGGACAGGGGTAATTACGAGCAGTACTTC.

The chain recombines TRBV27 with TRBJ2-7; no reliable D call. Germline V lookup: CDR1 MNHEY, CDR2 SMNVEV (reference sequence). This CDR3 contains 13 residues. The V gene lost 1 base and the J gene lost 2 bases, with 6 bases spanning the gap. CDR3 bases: TGTGCCAGCAGTTTATACCAAACCTACGAGCAGTACTTC. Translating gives CASSLYQTYEQYF.

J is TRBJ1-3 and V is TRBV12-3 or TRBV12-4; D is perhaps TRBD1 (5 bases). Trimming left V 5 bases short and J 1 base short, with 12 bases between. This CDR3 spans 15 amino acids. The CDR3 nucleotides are TGTGCCAGCAGTCTCCACCAGGGTTCTGGAAACACCATATATTTT. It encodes CASSLHQGSGNTIYF.

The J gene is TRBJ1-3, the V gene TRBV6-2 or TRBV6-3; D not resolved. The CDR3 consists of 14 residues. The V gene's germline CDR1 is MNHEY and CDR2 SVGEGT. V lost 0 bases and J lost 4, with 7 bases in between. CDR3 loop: CASSYSNQGNTIYF. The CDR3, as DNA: TGTGCCAGCAGTTACTCGAACCAAGGAAACACCATATATTTT.

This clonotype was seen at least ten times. CDR3 sequence reads: CASSLPTALATGELFF. The CDR3 DNA reads TGTGCCAGCAGCTTACCAACCGCACTAGCGACCGGGGAGCTGTTTTTT. This chain connects TRBV11-2 to TRBJ2-2; 7 nucleotides line up with TRBD2. The CDR3 totals 16 residues. CDR1 SGHAT and CDR2 FQNNGV come from the germline V gene. Trimming took 2 bases from V and 5 from J; bases not matched to a gene: 8. The whole variable domain, remainder taken from reference TRBV11-2 and TRBJ2-2, is EAGVAQSPRYKIIEKRQSVAFWCNPISGHATLYWYQQILGQGPKLLIQFQNNGVVDDSQLPKDRFSAERLKGVDSTLKIQPAKLEDSAVYLCASSLPTALATGELFFGEGSRLTVL.

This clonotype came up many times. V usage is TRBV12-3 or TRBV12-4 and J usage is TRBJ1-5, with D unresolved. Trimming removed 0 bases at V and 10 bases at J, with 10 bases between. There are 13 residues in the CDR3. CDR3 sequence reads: CASSLAPRSPQHF. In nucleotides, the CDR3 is TGTGCCAGCAGTTTAGCTCCCCGATCACCCCAGCATTTT.

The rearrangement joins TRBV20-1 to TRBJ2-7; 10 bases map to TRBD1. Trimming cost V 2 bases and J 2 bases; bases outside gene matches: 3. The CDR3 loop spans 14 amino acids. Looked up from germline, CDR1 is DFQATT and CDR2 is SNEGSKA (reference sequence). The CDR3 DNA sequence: TGCAGTGCTAGAATCGGGACAGGGGCCTACGAGCAGTACTTC. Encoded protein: CSARIGTGAYEQYF.

The CDR3 region is CASSRGQGAGGTKNIQYF. In DNA, the CDR3 is TGTGCCAGCAGCCGTGGACAGGGGGCGGGAGGGACCAAAAACATTCAGTACTTC. The chain combines TRBV12-3 or TRBV12-4 with TRBJ2-4, with 11 positions matching TRBD1. CDR3 size: 18 residues. Trimming at V came to 6 bases and at J to 2 bases, leaving 12 bases not matched to a gene.

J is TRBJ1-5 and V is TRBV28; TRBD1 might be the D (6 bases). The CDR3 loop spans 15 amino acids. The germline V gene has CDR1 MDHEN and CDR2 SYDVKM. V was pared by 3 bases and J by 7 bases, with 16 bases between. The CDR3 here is CASSFMAGVNQPQHF. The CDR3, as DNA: TGTGCCAGCAGTTTTATGGCAGGGGTAAACCAGCCCCAGCATTTT.